This T cell receptor (beta chain) came from a study of shared clonotypes between healthy human individuals. Regarding the study as a whole: Investigators expected sequencing depth to affect clonotype sharing among donors. Relative to memory subsets, naive subsets generally showed larger estimated richness. When naive CD4 clonotypes were compared across a handful of donors, about 5% were shared.

Clones were sequenced by immunoSEQ multiplex PCR, and TCRdb holds only the in-frame ones, with some missing. Seen here are about 380,000 clones, 90% to 97% observed once, and the top ten hold about 0.32%. In this sample, this clone turned up once. Its antigen is as yet unknown. The sequence derives from a man aged 25 to 40 in good health. Material for sequencing was memory CD8+ T cells sorted from blood. Subset denoted: CD45RO+ cells pooled with CCR7-negative TemRA cells.

CDR3 coding DNA: TGTGCCAGCAGCTTATTAGCGTCGGCCGGGGAGCTGTTTTTT. This encodes CASSLLASAGELFF. V usage is TRBV11-2 and J usage is TRBJ2-2, with D perhaps TRBD2 (5 bases). The V end was cut by 2 bases, the J end by 6 bases, with 10 bases between. Germline CDR1 reads SGHAT; CDR2 reads FQNNGV. There are 14 residues in the CDR3.